This TCR beta chain was documented in a study of blood T cell repertoires in COVID-19. Study-wide background: Sources were T cells, B-cell-depleted T cells, or PBMCs; the material itself was cDNA or gDNA.

Repertoires were generated with immunoSEQ multiplex PCR, while TCRdb's copy carries only in-frame clones and drops some. The table includes fewer than 400,000 clones, approximately 88% detected once. Trimming stripped 4 bases from V and 0 bases from J, with 14 bases between. CDR1 and CDR2 from the germline V gene are SGHRS and YFSETQ. CDR3 length: 16 amino acids. V usage is TRBV5-1 and J usage is TRBJ1-3, with D maybe TRBD1 (5 bases). This sequence was found in a man aged 55 to 69 who had recovered from COVID-19. The specimen sequenced was PBMCs or T cells enriched from blood (not recorded which). CDR3 in amino acids: CASSQSTGTSGNTIYF. CDR3 DNA: TGCGCCAGCAGCCAAAGTACAGGAACCTCTGGAAACACCATATATTTT.